These 17 T cell receptor beta chains came from one sample sequenced in a study of naive and memory T cell subsets. Study conclusions and caveats: Especially in CD8 cells, naive repertoires contained a few larger clonotypes, possibly CD45RA-re-expressing memory cells.

An equimolar mix of two oligonucleotides served as the beta constant-region primer for TRBC1 and TRBC2. Nested alpha and beta constant-region primers with the SP2 primer drove four PCR rounds on ligated cDNA. TCRdb reprocessed the UMI-ligation and nested PCR reads with MiXCR, giving one entry per CDR3 protein. Of approximately 150,000 distinct CDR3 sequences in the sample, approximately 21% were seen once. No cognate antigen is known for these TCRs. Sequenced sample: naive CD8+ T cells from blood. Source of these receptors: a human donor in good health.

This clonotype was counted between two and nine times. V usage is TRBV28 and J usage is TRBJ2-5; possible D gene TRBD2, 6 bases. The V and J ends lost 4 bases and 2 bases respectively, with 14 bases between them. The germline V gene encodes CDR1 MDHEN and CDR2 SYDVKM. CDR3 length equals 15 residues. CDR3 loop: CASSWPGLGQETQYF. DNA of the CDR3: TGTGCCAGCAGTTGGCCGGGACTTGGACAAGAGACCCAGTACTTC.

The rearrangement uses TRBV23-1 and TRBJ2-7; D unclear. TRBV23-1 is recorded as an ORF, its role being uncertain. The CDR3 is 11 amino acids. Trimming stripped 8 bases from V and 4 bases from J, with 9 bases between. CDR3 sequence: CASESVYEQYF. The CDR3 coding sequence is TGCGCCAGCGAATCCGTGTACGAGCAGTACTTC.

The rearrangement uses TRBV2 and TRBJ2-3; 7 bases fit TRBD1. The trim removed 7 bases at V and 2 bases at J, leaving 6 bases unmatched. The CDR3 sequence is 14 residues long. The germline V gene has CDR1 SNHLY and CDR2 FYNNEI. CDR3 DNA sequence: TGTGCCAGCAAACGGGGACAGAACACAGATACGCAGTATTTT. The encoded protein is CASKRGQNTDTQYF.

This chain connects TRBV15 to TRBJ2-5; no reliable D call. The CDR3 has 15 residues. The germline V gene has CDR1 LNHNV and CDR2 YYDKDF (reference sequence). V was pared by 0 bases and J by 2 bases, with 10 bases between. CDR3 amino acids: CATSRDLGLQETQYF. The CDR3 DNA reads TGTGCCACCAGCAGAGATCTCGGGCTTCAAGAGACCCAGTACTTC.

The sample holds many counts of this clonotype. This chain uses TRBV7-9 with TRBJ1-1; no reliable D call. The CDR3 loop spans 16 amino acids. Per the germline V gene, CDR1 is SEHNR and CDR2 is FQNEAQ (reference sequence). V lost 5 bases and J 0 bases, leaving 16 bases between the germline ends. This CDR3 is CASSPPGPPLNTEAFF. As DNA, the CDR3 is TGTGCCAGCAGCCCGCCGGGCCCTCCCTTGAACACTGAAGCTTTCTTT.

The chain uses TRBV20-1 and TRBJ2-1; TRBD2 matches at 7 bases. The germline V gene encodes CDR1 DFQATT and CDR2 SNEGSKA (reference sequence). V shed 6 bases, J shed 6 bases, and the junction held 11 bases outside the gene matches. This CDR3 region has 14 residues. The CDR3 DNA reads as TGCAGTGCCCGTTCCCCTAGCGGAGCCAATGAGCAGTTCTTC. Translated, it gives CSARSPSGANEQFF.

The J gene is TRBJ1-1, the V gene TRBV19; no definite D call. Between the trimmed V and J ends, which lost 4 bases and 0 bases, there was a span of 9 bases. The CDR3 is made up of 14 amino acids. Germline-derived CDR1 and CDR2 are LNHDA and SQIVND (reference sequence). The chain's CDR3 is CASSNTRLNTEAFF. CDR3 coding DNA: TGTGCCAGTAGTAATACGAGGCTGAACACTGAAGCTTTCTTT.

The chain links TRBV12-3 or TRBV12-4 to TRBJ1-1; possible D gene TRBD1, 6 bases. The germline V and J ends were trimmed by 5 bases and 4 bases, with 11 bases remaining between them. CDR3 size: 13 residues. The CDR3 sequence is CASSPGQPTEAFF. In nucleotides, the CDR3 is TGTGCCAGCAGTCCCGGACAGCCCACTGAAGCTTTCTTT.

This clonotype was counted only a few times. This sequence joins TRBV28 and TRBJ1-1; D remains unclear. The germline V and J ends were trimmed by 3 bases and 4 bases, with 12 bases remaining between them. Germline V CDR1 and CDR2: MDHEN, SYDVKM. The CDR3 runs to 14 residues. The CDR3 spells CASSFTGFLTEAFF. CDR3 coding DNA: TGTGCCAGCAGTTTCACGGGGTTTCTCACTGAAGCTTTCTTT.

This clonotype was picked up a small number of times. The chain couples TRBV15 to TRBJ1-6, with D possibly matching TRBD1 (5 bases). The germline V gene has CDR1 LNHNV and CDR2 YYDKDF (reference sequence). The V and J ends lost 3 bases and 9 bases respectively, with 9 bases between them. The CDR3 runs 13 residues. This CDR3 is CATSRTQGSPLHF. The CDR3 DNA is TGTGCCACCAGCAGGACCCAGGGTTCACCCCTCCACTTT.

This clonotype turned up a few times. The chain recombines TRBV2 with TRBJ1-2; D is possibly TRBD1 (5 bases). Germline-derived CDR1 and CDR2 are SNHLY and FYNNEI. V gave up 2 bases and J gave up 3 bases, with 10 bases separating them. The CDR3 totals 14 residues. The CDR3 sequence is CASSERGEDYGYTF. In nucleotides, the CDR3 is TGTGCCAGCAGTGAACGGGGGGAGGACTATGGCTACACCTTC.

The chain carries TRBV18 and TRBJ2-1; 12 bases are shared with TRBD2. From germline, CDR1 is KGHSH and CDR2 LQKENI. The CDR3 length is 19 residues. J lost 1 base, V lost 3 bases, and 10 bases had no gene match. CDR3: CASSPDGLAGYPSYNEQFF. The CDR3 DNA reads TGTGCCAGCTCACCTGACGGACTAGCGGGGTACCCATCCTACAATGAGCAGTTCTTC.

The table lists this clonotype with a few counts. In DNA, the CDR3 is TGTGCCAGCAGCTCCCGGGACAGATCCTACGAGCAGTACTTC. Translated, it gives CASSSRDRSYEQYF. The chain uses TRBV7-9 and TRBJ2-7, with 7 bases matching TRBD1. The CDR3 loop spans 14 amino acids. Per germline, CDR1 SEHNR and CDR2 FQNEAQ (reference sequence). Trimming at V came to 4 bases and at J to 1 base, leaving 4 bases not matched to a gene.

This clonotype was picked up a small number of times. The J gene is TRBJ2-7, the V gene TRBV28; TRBD2 matches at 10 bases. Looked up from germline, CDR1 is MDHEN and CDR2 is SYDVKM. V lost 6 bases, J lost 2 bases, and 7 bases stayed unmatched. The CDR3 has 15 amino acids. CDR3 residues: CASSLRLAGAYEQYF. DNA of the CDR3: TGTGCCAGCAGCCTAAGACTAGCGGGCGCCTACGAGCAGTACTTC.

This clonotype was observed a handful of times. The chain carries TRBV19 and TRBJ2-1; possible D gene TRBD2, 5 bases. The CDR3 extends over 15 amino acids. Germline lookup yields CDR1 LNHDA and CDR2 SQIVND (reference sequence). V was trimmed by 4 bases and J by 0 bases, leaving 10 bases between them. This CDR3 is CASSTDSSSYNEQFF. CDR3 DNA: TGTGCCAGTAGTACGGACTCAAGCTCCTACAATGAGCAGTTCTTC.

V and J are TRBV4-1 and TRBJ1-1, with D perhaps TRBD1 (6 bases). CDR1 and CDR2 from the germline V gene are MGHRA and YSYEKL. V was clipped by 1 base and J by 7 bases, with 16 bases between them. This CDR3 comprises 15 residues. The CDR3 region is CASSQVGTWRREAFF. The CDR3 coding sequence is TGCGCCAGCAGCCAAGTGGGGACATGGCGGCGTGAAGCTTTCTTT.

There are a few counts of this clonotype. The V gene is TRBV7-8, the J gene TRBJ2-5; the D gene could be TRBD1 or TRBD2 (5 bases each). Per germline, CDR1 SGHVS and CDR2 FQNEAQ. The CDR3 consists of 18 residues. Trimming stripped 0 bases from V and 2 bases from J, with 19 bases between. The CDR3 spells CASSLAWSEWGLQETQYF. The CDR3 DNA is TGTGCCAGCAGCTTAGCTTGGAGCGAATGGGGGTTGCAAGAGACCCAGTACTTC.